This entry lists 20 T cell receptor beta chains sequenced from one sample in a study of Graves' ophthalmopathy and Graves' hyperthyroidism. RNA transcripts were the source from which TCR beta CDR3 regions were amplified. The first round was an RT-PCR with HTBI primers, and the second round was a multiplex PCR. Each CDR3 protein is one row after TCRdb ran MiXCR on the multiplex PCR reads. The data contain hundreds of thousands of distinct CDR3 sequences, about 24% of them singletons. The sequenced sample consisted of peripheral blood. These TCRs come from a woman in her late teens or twenties with stable Graves' hyperthyroidism. Some clones in this sample may be carry-over from other donors' samples.

The chain links TRBV4-2 to TRBJ1-3; D gene uncertain. There are 14 residues in the CDR3. Germline V gene data show CDR1 as LGHNA and CDR2 as YNFKEQ. V shed 0 bases and J shed 8 bases, with 11 bases lying between them. The CDR3 DNA reads as TGTGCCAGCAGCCAAGACCCCGGGGTGGACACCATATATTTT. It translates to CASSQDPGVDTIYF.

The genes are TRBV24-1 and TRBJ2-7, with D hard to call. Between the trimmed V and J ends, which lost 3 bases and 4 bases, there was a span of 6 bases. Germline lookup yields CDR1 KGHDR and CDR2 SFDVKD. This CDR3 has 12 amino acids. The chain's CDR3 is CATSDGRYEQYF. The CDR3 DNA reads TGTGCCACCAGTGATGGTAGGTACGAGCAGTACTTC.

The V call is TRBV6-2 or TRBV6-3, the J call TRBJ2-5, with TRBD2 matching 9 bases. The CDR3 length is 15 residues. Losses at the gene ends were 0 bases for V and 5 bases for J; bases not matched to a gene: 4. Germline CDR1 reads MNHEY; CDR2 reads SVGEGT. This CDR3 reads CASSYSGLASETQYF. In DNA, the CDR3 is TGTGCCAGCAGTTACTCAGGACTAGCGTCGGAGACCCAGTACTTC.

This clonotype was recorded at least ten times. V and J are TRBV28 and TRBJ2-2, with 7 bases aligning to TRBD1. Germline V gene data show CDR1 as MDHEN and CDR2 as SYDVKM. V shed 7 bases and J 5 bases; nucleotides not matched to a gene: 7. The CDR3 is made up of 14 amino acids. This chain's CDR3 is CASTLTGLTGELFF. Written as DNA, the CDR3 is TGTGCCAGCACCCTGACAGGGCTGACCGGGGAGCTGTTTTTT.

The rearrangement links TRBV29-1 to TRBJ1-2; 9 bases are shared with TRBD1. Germline lookup yields CDR1 SQVTM and CDR2 ANQGSEA. V gave up 5 bases and J gave up 8 bases; unmatched junction bases: 6. CDR3 length: 12 amino acids. CDR3 amino acids: CSVRTGVGGYTF. The CDR3 DNA reads TGCAGCGTTCGGACAGGGGTTGGAGGCTACACCTTC.

This clonotype was seen at least ten times. The chain recombines TRBV30 with TRBJ1-1; the match to TRBD1 covers 8 bases. Germline V gives CDR1 GTSNPN, CDR2 SVGIG (reference sequence). The junction had 12 bases not matched to a gene; V was cut back by 7 bases and J by 5 bases. The CDR3 sequence is 14 residues long. This CDR3 is CAFPRTGKKTEAFF. In DNA, the CDR3 is TGTGCCTTCCCAAGGACAGGGAAAAAAACTGAAGCTTTCTTT.

This clonotype has a count of ten or more. This chain connects TRBV19 to TRBJ1-1; D uncertain. Germline V gene data show CDR1 as LNHDA and CDR2 as SQIVND (reference sequence). V lost 0 bases and J lost 5, with 7 bases in between. The CDR3 runs to 13 residues. The CDR3 loop reads CASSIDPLTEAFF. In DNA, the CDR3 is TGTGCCAGTAGTATAGATCCCTTAACTGAAGCTTTCTTT.

The chain carries TRBV6-2 or TRBV6-3 and TRBJ1-5, with D tentatively TRBD1 (6 bases). The ends were cut back, 6 bases at V and 7 bases at J, with 13 bases in the middle. The V gene's germline CDR1 is MNHEY and CDR2 SVGEGT. The CDR3 is 13 residues long. The CDR3 bases are TGTGCCAGCAGCTACAGGGAACTACAGCCCCAGCATTTT. Protein product: CASSYRELQPQHF.

This clonotype was recorded many times. In DNA form, the CDR3 reads TGCGCCAGCAGCCAAGAGGGAGGCAACCAAGAGACCCAGTACTTC. Encoded protein: CASSQEGGNQETQYF. The rearrangement joins TRBV4-1 to TRBJ2-5; the D gene is possibly TRBD2 (6 bases). The V gene lost 0 bases and the J gene lost 0 bases, with 8 bases spanning the gap. The CDR3 sequence is 15 residues long. CDR1 is MGHRA and CDR2 is YSYEKL in the germline V gene.

This clonotype was seen ten or more times. The chain uses TRBV12-3 or TRBV12-4 and TRBJ2-7; perhaps TRBD1 as D (6 bases). Trimming took off 6 bases at V and 7 bases at J, with 22 bases between the two ends. The CDR3 consists of 15 residues. The CDR3 region is CASSLFQTGPREQYF. The CDR3 bases are TGTGCCAGCAGCCTTTTCCAGACAGGACCGAGGGAGCAGTACTTC.

This clonotype was detected ten times or more. This CDR3 is CASSTQETEAFF. DNA of the CDR3: TGTGCCAGCAGTACGCAGGAAACTGAAGCTTTCTTT. The chain uses TRBV11-1 and TRBJ1-1, with no clear D. Germline lookup yields CDR1 SGHAT and CDR2 FQDESV (reference sequence). The length of the CDR3 is 12 residues. Trimming removed 6 bases at V and 5 bases at J, with 10 bases between.

Many counts were recorded for this clonotype. V usage is TRBV11-2 and J usage is TRBJ2-7; maybe TRBD1 (6 bases). The CDR3 spans 14 residues. In germline, CDR1 is SGHAT, CDR2 FQNNGV. The V end was cut by 5 bases, the J end by 2 bases, with 13 bases between. CDR3 amino acids: CASSPLQGTYEQYF. CDR3 coding DNA: TGTGCCAGCAGCCCCCTACAGGGTACCTACGAGCAGTACTTC.

This clonotype has just a few counts. V is TRBV11-1 and J is TRBJ2-7; the match to TRBD1 covers 7 bases. This CDR3 is 15 amino acids long. From germline, CDR1 is SGHAT and CDR2 FQDESV (reference sequence). J was trimmed by 1 base and V by 5 bases; bases with no gene match: 8. The CDR3 reads CASSPDREASYEQYF. The DNA of the CDR3 is TGTGCCAGCAGCCCTGACAGGGAAGCTTCCTACGAGCAGTACTTC.

This clonotype was seen ten or more times. The rearrangement joins TRBV12-3 or TRBV12-4 to TRBJ1-1; TRBD1 aligns across 11 bases. This CDR3 spans 15 amino acids. The V segment lost 4 bases and the J segment 4 bases; nucleotides outside the gene matches: 5. Here the CDR3 DNA reads TGTGCCAGCAGTTACCGGGACAGGGGGTTCACTGAAGCTTTCTTT. Translation gives CASSYRDRGFTEAFF.

There are many counts of this clonotype. CDR3 amino acids: CSAGEGNSPLHF. CDR3 nucleotides: TGCAGTGCTGGTGAGGGTAATTCACCCCTCCACTTT. The rearrangement uses TRBV20-1 and TRBJ1-6; D unresolved. Trimming pared 5 bases from V and 6 bases from J, leaving 8 bases between. CDR1 DFQATT and CDR2 SNEGSKA come from the germline V gene (reference sequence). CDR3 length: 12 residues.

This clonotype came up a few times. J is TRBJ1-5 and V is TRBV12-5; D ambiguous. Trimming removed 6 bases from V and 5 bases from J, with 11 bases in between. The CDR3 is 13 residues long. Germline loops: CDR1 LGHNT, CDR2 FRNRAP. The CDR3 here is CASGPGNHQPQHF. The CDR3 nucleotides are TGTGCTAGTGGCCCCGGGAATCATCAGCCCCAGCATTTT.

This clonotype was seen repeatedly, ten times or more. J is TRBJ2-7 and V is TRBV6-2 or TRBV6-3, with D unclear. V lost 6 bases, J lost 4 bases, and 16 bases lay in between. This CDR3 spans 14 amino acids. Germline values: CDR1 MNHEY, CDR2 SVGEGT. CDR3 loop: CASRTLPGPYEQYF. The DNA of the CDR3 is TGTGCCAGCAGGACCCTTCCCGGTCCGTACGAGCAGTACTTC.

Of note for this clonotype: The junction and the germline gene differ at one end; a read error may be behind it. The chain uses TRBV6-1 and TRBJ1-2; D remains ambiguous. Germline CDR1 and CDR2: MNHNS and SASEGT. The CDR3 spans 15 residues. The CDR3 is CTSSELAGANYGYTF. The CDR3 DNA reads TGTACCAGCAGTGAACTAGCGGGAGCTAACTATGGCTACACCTTC.

Remarks on this clonotype: At one end the junction does not follow the germline gene, possibly because of a read error. The rearrangement uses TRBV27 and TRBJ2-7; possible D gene TRBD2, 7 bases. The germline gives CDR1 MNHEY, CDR2 SMNVEV (reference sequence). The length of the CDR3 is 15 residues. The CDR3 bases are TGTGCCAGCCATTTGAGGGGGGGCCTTTTCTACGAGCACTACTTC. Its translation: CASHLRGGLFYEHYF.

This clonotype was seen only a few times. V usage is TRBV30 and J usage is TRBJ1-2; D is unclear. This CDR3 comprises 12 residues. Trimming removed 2 bases at V and 2 bases at J, with 6 bases between. The germline gives CDR1 GTSNPN, CDR2 SVGIG (reference sequence). CDR3 nucleotide sequence: TGTGCCTGGAGTCCCGCGAACTATGGCTACACCTTC. Translation: CAWSPANYGYTF.